Each of the 11 T cell receptor beta chains below was sequenced from the same sample in a study of cytomegalovirus exposure and HLA in healthy donors. PCR used 60 Vbeta primers and 13 Jbeta primers. Assay: immunoSEQ multiplex PCR; the TCRdb copy retains only in-frame clones and omits some. The sample consists of 150,000 to 200,000 clones, roughly 73% of them appearing once. The sample taken for sequencing was PBMCs. These receptors all stem from a woman in her forties in good health and CMV-seropositive.

This chain uses TRBV7-2 with TRBJ2-7, with D possibly being TRBD2 (6 bases). Germline V gene data show CDR1 as SGHTA and CDR2 as FQGNSA. CDR3 size: 13 residues. V lost 5 bases and J lost 7, with 15 bases in between. CDR3 amino acids: CASSPAGGGEQYF. The CDR3 DNA follows: TGTGCCAGCAGCCCAGCGGGCGGAGGTGAGCAGTACTTC. Variable domain in full (rest from reference TRBV7-2 and TRBJ2-7): GAGVSQSPSNKVTEKGKDVELRCDPISGHTALYWYRQSLGQGLEFLIYFQGNSAPDKSGLPSDRFSAERTGGSVSTLTIQRTQQEDSAVYLCASSPAGGGEQYFGPGTRLTVT.

V usage is TRBV28 and J usage is TRBJ2-2; 7 nucleotides align to TRBD1. Losses at the gene ends were 3 bases for V and 4 bases for J; bases not matched to a gene: 8. The CDR3 has 16 residues. CDR1 is MDHEN, CDR2 SYDVKM, per germline. The DNA of the CDR3 is TGTGCCAGCAGTTTCGCCGGAGCAGGGGGCACCGGGGAGCTGTTTTTT. This codes for CASSFAGAGGTGELFF.

The chain recombines TRBV6-4 with TRBJ2-2; 8 bases are a match to TRBD1. The CDR3 is 16 residues long. The V gene's germline CDR1 is MRHNA and CDR2 SNTAGT. With 5 bases clipped from V and 6 bases from J, the junction kept 11 bases outside the gene matches. Here the CDR3 reads CASSTWTGNEAGELFF. The CDR3 region has the DNA TGTGCCAGCAGTACCTGGACAGGGAACGAGGCCGGGGAGCTGTTTTTT.

The chain employs TRBV18 and TRBJ1-2; 9 nucleotides agree with TRBD1. Germline assignment: CDR1 KGHSH and CDR2 LQKENI. V lost 3 bases to trimming and J lost 7 bases; unmatched junction nucleotides: 6. This CDR3 comprises 14 residues. CDR3 DNA sequence: TGTGCCAGCTCACCTCCTGGGACAGGGTCTGGCTACACCTTC. This gives the protein CASSPPGTGSGYTF.

This clone was seen just once. The rearrangement joins TRBV29-1 to TRBJ2-1; TRBD2 might be the D (6 bases). The CDR3 loop spans 14 amino acids. Germline CDR1 SQVTM, CDR2 ANQGSEA. V lost 6 bases and J lost 7, with 19 bases in between. CDR3 nucleotides: TGCAGCGTGACCCCCGCGGGACTTCTTAATGAGCAGTTCTTC. It translates to CSVTPAGLLNEQFF.

With regard to this clone: The sample contains more than one DNA sequence encoding this CDR3. The chain is built from TRBV7-2 and TRBJ2-3, with 7 bases matching TRBD2. In germline, CDR1 is SGHTA, CDR2 FQGNSA. The CDR3 spans 14 residues. V shed 4 bases, J shed 0 bases, and the junction held 1 base outside the gene matches. The CDR3 spells CASSSSGSTDTQYF. In DNA, the CDR3 is TGTGCCAGCAGCTCTAGCGGTAGCACAGATACGCAGTATTTT.

This clone has just a few counts. The chain couples TRBV25-1 to TRBJ2-7; no reliable D call. CDR1 is MGHDK and CDR2 is SYGVNS in the germline V gene. The length of the CDR3 is 11 residues. V was clipped by 4 bases and J by 6 bases, with 7 bases between them. The CDR3 sequence: CASSVRGEQYF. CDR3 in DNA: TGTGCCAGCAGTGTTCGAGGCGAGCAGTACTTC.

The chain has TRBV27 and TRBJ2-7, with D maybe TRBD1 (5 bases). Deletions cut 5 bases from V and 6 bases from J, with 14 bases between. Per the germline V gene, CDR1 is MNHEY and CDR2 is SMNVEV (reference sequence). The length of the CDR3 is 13 residues. The CDR3 DNA follows: TGTGCCAGCAGTCCTAATGGACAAGGCGAGCAGTACTTC. It translates to CASSPNGQGEQYF.

The chain joins TRBV15 to TRBJ2-5; the D is unclear. Per the germline V gene, CDR1 is LNHNV and CDR2 is YYDKDF (reference sequence). Trimming left V 0 bases short and J 4 bases short, with 6 bases between. The CDR3 loop spans 13 amino acids. The CDR3 is CATSREIGETQYF. DNA for the CDR3: TGTGCCACCAGCAGAGAGATCGGAGAGACCCAGTACTTC.

J is TRBJ2-1 and V is TRBV27; maybe TRBD2 (5 bases). Germline values: CDR1 MNHEY, CDR2 SMNVEV (reference sequence). The CDR3 sequence is 17 residues long. Deletions cut 4 bases from V and 6 bases from J, with 22 bases between. The CDR3 sequence: CASSSRPRWAGVNEQFF. CDR3 nucleotide sequence: TGTGCCAGCAGTTCCCGTCCACGTTGGGCGGGTGTCAATGAGCAGTTCTTC.

There are a few counts of this clone. The chain uses TRBV15 and TRBJ1-3; tentative D call: TRBD1 (6 bases). The germline gives CDR1 LNHNV, CDR2 YYDKDF (reference sequence). V lost 0 bases, J lost 0 bases, and 9 bases lay in between. This CDR3 is 16 amino acids long. CDR3 in DNA: TGTGCCACCAGCAGAGACAGGGGCCCCTCTGGAAACACCATATATTTT. Translating it yields CATSRDRGPSGNTIYF.